This passage covers 31 T cell receptor beta chains from one sample sequenced in a study of blood T cell repertoires in COVID-19. Assay used: immunoSEQ multiplex PCR; TCRdb lists only in-frame clones, some missing. The sample shows over 80,000 clones, approximately 89% of them seen only once. The sample comprised peripheral blood. These receptors were collected from a human donor in a cohort sampled during active COVID-19.

The chain uses TRBV12-3 or TRBV12-4 and TRBJ1-1; tentatively, D is TRBD1 (5 bases). Trimming stripped 3 bases from V and 1 base from J, with 6 bases between. The CDR3 loop spans 13 amino acids. The CDR3 is CASSFGGNTEAFF. Written as DNA, the CDR3 is TGTGCCAGCAGTTTCGGGGGGAACACTGAAGCTTTCTTT.

The chain uses TRBV28 and TRBJ2-3; 9 bases line up with TRBD2. This CDR3 has 15 residues. The germline CDR1 and CDR2 sequences are MDHEN and SYDVKM. Trimming cost V 5 bases and J 4 bases; bases outside gene matches: 7. The CDR3 nucleotides are TGTGCCAGCAGTCTTATGTTAGCGGGAGCAGATACGCAGTATTTT. Translation gives CASSLMLAGADTQYF.

The table lists this clone with a count of one. This chain joins TRBV4-3 and TRBJ2-7, with 10 bases aligning to TRBD2. After removal of 3 bases from V and 5 bases from J, the junction contained 7 bases not matched to a gene. The CDR3 extends over 15 amino acids. CDR1 is LGHNA and CDR2 is YSLEER in the germline V gene. CDR3 region: CASSHLLAGANEQYF. In DNA, the CDR3 is TGCGCCAGCAGCCACCTCCTAGCGGGAGCTAACGAGCAGTACTTC.

V gene TRBV5-4 combines with J gene TRBJ1-1, with TRBD1 identical over 8 bases. The CDR3 runs 17 residues. Germline V lookup: CDR1 SGHNT, CDR2 YYREEE (reference sequence). Losses at the gene ends were 1 base for V and 0 bases for J; bases not matched to a gene: 8. The CDR3 DNA follows: TGTGCCAGCAGCTTGTACTACCGGACAGGGTTGAACACTGAAGCTTTCTTT. Translating gives CASSLYYRTGLNTEAFF.

This sequence joins TRBV4-1 and TRBJ1-4; D uncertain. This CDR3 region has 13 residues. With 8 bases removed from V and 6 bases from J, the gap between germline ends came to 13 bases. CDR1 and CDR2 from the germline V gene are MGHRA and YSYEKL. The CDR3 loop reads CASSIHRDEKLFF. CDR3 coding DNA: TGCGCCAGCTCCATCCACCGGGATGAAAAACTGTTTTTT.

The count of this clone is one. In nucleotides, the CDR3 is TGTGCCAGCAGTGAAGGGTCAGGGGGAGAAAAACTGTTTTTT. It specifies CASSEGSGGEKLFF. This chain uses TRBV6-1 with TRBJ1-4; TRBD1 aligns across 7 bases. This CDR3 region has 14 residues. The ends lost 1 base at V and 8 bases at J; junction bases unmatched: 4. CDR1 MNHNS and CDR2 SASEGT come from the germline V gene.

This clone was picked up one time. The chain has TRBV10-2 and TRBJ2-1; D possibly corresponds to TRBD2 (6 bases). CDR1 and CDR2 (germline): WSHSY, SAAADI. CDR3 length: 15 residues. V was pared by 5 bases and J by 7 bases, with 18 bases between. CDR3 residues: CASSIGTLRYNEQFF. CDR3 in DNA: TGCGCCAGCAGTATCGGGACTTTACGTTATAATGAGCAGTTCTTC.

V is TRBV24-1 and J is TRBJ2-7; D is possibly TRBD2 (6 bases). The ends were cut back, 3 bases at V and 0 bases at J, with 11 bases in the middle. The CDR3 is 15 residues long. Germline-derived CDR1 and CDR2 are KGHDR and SFDVKD. The CDR3 DNA sequence: TGTGCCACCAGTGATGGGACTTTCCCCTCCTACGAGCAGTACTTC. This translates into CATSDGTFPSYEQYF.

The chain couples TRBV28 to TRBJ2-7, with a weak D call TRBD1 (6 bases). The germline V gene has CDR1 MDHEN and CDR2 SYDVKM. The V gene lost 2 bases and the J gene lost 4 bases, with 21 bases spanning the gap. The CDR3 loop spans 17 amino acids. The chain's CDR3 is CASSLDVRGKSRYEQYF. DNA of the CDR3: TGTGCCAGCAGTTTAGATGTCAGGGGAAAAAGTCGATACGAGCAGTACTTC.

The V and J genes are TRBV6-1 and TRBJ2-7, with TRBD1 matching over 7 bases. Germline assignment: CDR1 MNHNS and CDR2 SASEGT. The CDR3 is 15 residues long. J gave up 3 bases and V 2 bases, and 7 bases lay outside the gene matches. Here the CDR3 DNA reads TGTGCCAGCAGTGAATCAGGACAGGTCGTCTACGAGCAGTACTTC. This translates into CASSESGQVVYEQYF.

The chain joins TRBV7-9 to TRBJ2-1; 8 bases match TRBD1. With V trimmed by 5 bases and J by 5 bases, 5 bases remained unmatched. CDR1 and CDR2 from the germline V gene are SEHNR and FQNEAQ (reference sequence). The CDR3 contains 14 residues. CDR3 in DNA: TGTGCCAGCAGCCAGGGGGCTCGGAACAATGAGCAGTTCTTC. Translated, it gives CASSQGARNNEQFF.

The CDR3 sequence: CASSLGNQGVPRELFF. The CDR3, as DNA: TGTGCCAGCAGTTTAGGCAATCAGGGGGTCCCCAGGGAGCTGTTTTTT. V gene TRBV27 combines with J gene TRBJ2-2, with 7 nucleotides matching TRBD1. Germline CDR1 MNHEY, CDR2 SMNVEV (reference sequence). The V and J ends lost 2 bases and 9 bases, in that order; junction bases with no gene match: 12. This CDR3 comprises 16 residues.

Concerning this clone: A much larger clone lies one base from this, so it may be a read error. This chain connects TRBV7-9 to TRBJ2-7; D is undetermined. CDR3 size: 12 residues. Looked up from germline, CDR1 is SEHNR and CDR2 is FQNEAQ (reference sequence). Trimming left V 4 bases short and J 2 bases short, with 6 bases between. CDR3 protein: CASSSDTYEQYF. For the CDR3, the DNA is TGTGCCAGCAGCTCCGACACCTACGAGCAGTACTTC.

J is TRBJ1-1 and V is TRBV6-1; D ambiguous. This CDR3 contains 14 residues. The germline V gene encodes CDR1 MNHNS and CDR2 SASEGT. The V gene lost 0 bases and the J gene lost 11 bases, with 16 bases spanning the gap. In DNA form, the CDR3 reads TGTGCCAGCAGTGAAGCGCTTCGTGGAGCTGGGGCTTTCTTT. Its translation: CASSEALRGAGAFF.

The table lists this clone with a few counts. This chain links TRBV2 with TRBJ2-3, with 8 bases fitting TRBD1. The CDR3 spans 16 residues. Germline CDR1 SNHLY, CDR2 FYNNEI. The V segment lost 3 bases and the J segment 1 base; nucleotides outside the gene matches: 6. CDR3 in amino acids: CASSEQTGAGTDTQYF. CDR3 bases: TGTGCCAGCAGTGAGCAGACAGGGGCGGGCACAGATACGCAGTATTTT.

The V gene is TRBV19, the J gene TRBJ1-1, with 9 bases that match TRBD1. J was trimmed by 6 bases and V by 6 bases; bases with no gene match: 2. The CDR3 is made up of 12 amino acids. Germline loops: CDR1 LNHDA, CDR2 SQIVND (reference sequence). CDR3 sequence reads: CASRGQGSEAFF. CDR3 DNA sequence: TGTGCCAGTAGAGGACAGGGGTCTGAAGCTTTCTTT.

The CDR3, as DNA: TGTGCCAGCCGAGGGTACATTAGCTCTGGAAACACCATATATTTT. This codes for CASRGYISSGNTIYF. The V gene is TRBV28, the J gene TRBJ1-3; no clear D. The CDR3 extends over 15 amino acids. Deletions cut 8 bases from V and 0 bases from J, with 14 bases between. Germline assignment: CDR1 MDHEN and CDR2 SYDVKM.

V usage is TRBV9 and J usage is TRBJ1-3, with D possibly matching TRBD1 (5 bases). V was trimmed by 2 bases and J by 3 bases, leaving 12 bases between them. Germline CDR1 reads SGDLS; CDR2 reads YYNGEE. This CDR3 has 15 amino acids. CDR3 region: CASSVAQGVGNTIYF. DNA for the CDR3: TGTGCCAGCAGCGTGGCCCAGGGTGTTGGAAACACCATATATTTT. The full variable domain, its missing parts supplied by reference TRBV9 and TRBJ1-3, is DSGVTQTPKHLITATGQRVTLRCSPRSGDLSVYWYQQSLDQGLQFLIQYYNGEERAKGNILERFSAQQFPDLHSELNLSSLELGDSALYFCASSVAQGVGNTIYFGEGSWLTVV.

This clone was found once. Germline and junction disagree at one end, which may indicate a read error. This chain joins TRBV7-3 and TRBJ1-2; a possible D gene is TRBD1 (5 bases). This CDR3 spans 15 amino acids. Germline V gives CDR1 SGHTA, CDR2 FQGTGA. In DNA form, the CDR3 reads TGTGCCAGCAGCTTACTAGCGGGACCCAATTATGACTACACCTTC. Protein product: CASSLLAGPNYDYTF.

This CDR3 is CASSHGTSGSTYEQYF. The CDR3 nucleotides are TGTGCCAGCAGCCATGGGACTAGCGGGAGTACCTACGAGCAGTACTTC. This rearrangement joins TRBV7-6 to TRBJ2-7, with 14 bases identical to TRBD2. With V trimmed by 5 bases and J by 2 bases, 5 bases remained unmatched. CDR1 and CDR2 (germline): SGHVS, FNYEAQ. The CDR3 is made up of 16 amino acids.

The V call is TRBV19, the J call TRBJ1-3; D call uncertain. The CDR3 is 12 residues long. V was trimmed by 7 bases and J by 0 bases, leaving 4 bases between them. Germline V gives CDR1 LNHDA, CDR2 SQIVND (reference sequence). CDR3 nucleotides: TGTGCCAGTACCAGCTCTGGAAACACCATATATTTT. This sequence encodes CASTSSGNTIYF.

The chain joins TRBV10-3 to TRBJ2-2; TRBD1 aligns across 9 bases. The CDR3 spans 15 residues. J lost 5 bases, V lost 6 bases, and 7 bases had no gene match. Germline-derived CDR1 and CDR2 are ENHRY and SYGVKD. CDR3 loop: CAIRMGQGGTGELFF. The CDR3 DNA is TGTGCCATCAGGATGGGACAGGGAGGGACCGGGGAGCTGTTTTTT.

The chain combines TRBV19 with TRBJ2-3, with 9 bases fitting TRBD1. CDR1 and CDR2 (germline): LNHDA, SQIVND (reference sequence). Trimming took 7 bases from V and 4 from J; bases not matched to a gene: 9. The CDR3 extends over 15 amino acids. In DNA form, the CDR3 reads TGTGCCAGTAACTCACAGGGGGCAGAGGCAGATACGCAGTATTTT. Protein: CASNSQGAEADTQYF.

The chain is built from TRBV19 and TRBJ1-1, with a tentative D call TRBD1 (5 bases). The CDR3 has 15 amino acids. V was pared by 2 bases and J by 3 bases, with 13 bases between. Germline V gives CDR1 LNHDA, CDR2 SQIVND (reference sequence). CDR3: CASSIRGVRHTEAFF. The CDR3 DNA reads as TGTGCCAGTAGTATACGGGGGGTCCGGCACACTGAAGCTTTCTTT.

The J gene is TRBJ2-1, the V gene TRBV9, with TRBD2 matching over 8 bases. CDR3 size: 17 residues. V lost 1 base and J lost 3; bases outside the gene matches: 9. CDR1 is SGDLS, CDR2 YYNGEE, per germline. Here the CDR3 reads CASSVTSGSLRYNEQFF. CDR3 sequence (DNA): TGTGCCAGCAGCGTAACGAGCGGGAGTTTGCGCTACAATGAGCAGTTCTTC.

This clone appeared a few times. The chain links TRBV5-1 to TRBJ2-1, with 11 positions matching TRBD2. V shed 5 bases and J 10 bases; nucleotides not matched to a gene: 11. Germline CDR1 SGHRS, CDR2 YFSETQ. The CDR3 loop spans 15 amino acids. The CDR3 reads CASSTLGLADKEQFF. The CDR3 DNA follows: TGCGCCAGCAGTACGCTGGGACTAGCGGATAAAGAGCAGTTCTTC.

The chain has TRBV27 and TRBJ2-1, with TRBD1 as a possible D gene (6 bases). CDR1 and CDR2 from the germline V gene are MNHEY and SMNVEV (reference sequence). The CDR3 loop spans 15 amino acids. Trimming left V 2 bases short and J 0 bases short, with 8 bases between. In nucleotides, the CDR3 is TGTGCCAGCAGTTTACAGGGGAACTCCTACAATGAGCAGTTCTTC. Its protein is CASSLQGNSYNEQFF.

The chain is built from TRBV9 and TRBJ2-1, with 9 bases lining up with TRBD2. V was pared by 3 bases and J by 5 bases, with 6 bases of the junction left unmatched. Germline CDR1 is SGDLS and CDR2 is YYNGEE. The CDR3 extends over 15 amino acids. The CDR3 sequence is CASSAAVAGDNEQFF. As DNA, the CDR3 is TGTGCCAGCAGCGCGGCGGTAGCGGGGGACAATGAGCAGTTCTTC.

The table lists this clone with a count of one. The V and J genes are TRBV3-1 (or the pseudogene TRBV3-2) and TRBJ2-7; possible D gene TRBD2, 5 bases. Trimming stripped 3 bases from V and 6 bases from J, with 6 bases between. Germline V gene lookup returns CDR1 LGHDT and CDR2 YNNKEL (reference sequence). The CDR3 loop spans 11 amino acids. The CDR3 nucleotides read TGTGCCAGCAGCCAGGCGGGCGAGCAGTACTTC. It translates to CASSQAGEQYF.

The rearrangement joins TRBV18 to TRBJ2-7; D uncertain. CDR3 length: 13 amino acids. V was trimmed by 2 bases and J by 3 bases, leaving 8 bases between them. From germline, CDR1 is KGHSH and CDR2 LQKENI. CDR3 in DNA: TGTGCCAGCTCACCATCCGCCAGCTACGAGCAGTACTTC. Its protein product is CASSPSASYEQYF. Filled out from reference TRBV18 and TRBJ2-7, the complete variable domain reads NAGVMQNPRHLVRRRGQEARLRCSPMKGHSHVYWYRQLPEEGLKFMVYLQKENIIDESGMPKERFSAEFPKEGPSILRIQQVVRGDSAAYFCASSPSASYEQYFGPGTRLTVT.

This clone was found once. The chain combines TRBV11-2 with TRBJ1-3; D call uncertain. CDR1 is SGHAT, CDR2 FQNNGV, per germline. The CDR3 totals 14 residues. Trimming stripped 0 bases from V and 4 bases from J, with 7 bases between. This CDR3 is CASSLDLQGNTIYF. CDR3 in DNA: TGTGCCAGCAGCTTAGATCTGCAGGGAAACACCATATATTTT.